The 11 T cell receptor beta chains below all came from one sample that was sequenced in a study of T cell responses to AZD1222 COVID-19 vaccine. Assay: immunoSEQ multiplex PCR; the TCRdb copy retains only in-frame clones and omits some. The table records 90,000 to 150,000 clones, 86% of them present only once. Here the sequenced sample was peripheral blood, taken 28 days after the second AZD1222 dose. These receptors all stem from an adult who received the AZD1222 COVID-19 vaccine.

This clone was counted a single time. This rearrangement joins TRBV2 to TRBJ1-1; unclear D gene. CDR1 SNHLY and CDR2 FYNNEI come from the germline V gene. CDR3 length: 12 amino acids. V lost 4 bases, J lost 7 bases, and 10 bases lay in between. The CDR3 nucleotides read TGTGCCAGCAGTGCGACGGGGATTGAAGCTTTCTTT. Its protein product is CASSATGIEAFF. Variable domain in full (rest from reference TRBV2 and TRBJ1-1): EPEVTQTPSHQVTQMGQEVILRCVPISNHLYFYWYRQILGQKVEFLVSFYNNEISEKSEIFDDQFSVERPDGSNFTLKIRSTKLEDSAMYFCASSATGIEAFFGQGTRLTVV.

The chain joins TRBV19 to TRBJ1-4, with a tentative D call TRBD1 (5 bases). The CDR3 loop spans 16 amino acids. Trimming pared 4 bases from V and 7 bases from J, leaving 19 bases between. Germline V gene data show CDR1 as LNHDA and CDR2 as SQIVND (reference sequence). CDR3 sequence reads: CASSKRGNRRVEKLFF. The CDR3 DNA follows: TGTGCCAGTAGTAAGCGAGGGAACAGGCGGGTTGAAAAACTGTTTTTT.

This chain joins TRBV5-1 and TRBJ1-2, with 7 bases lining up with TRBD1. Trimming removed 0 bases from V and 4 bases from J; junction bases left unmatched: 3. The CDR3 contains 14 residues. Germline V gives CDR1 SGHRS, CDR2 YFSETQ. The CDR3 region is CASSLDRGSYGYTF. CDR3 nucleotide sequence: TGCGCCAGCAGCTTGGACAGGGGTAGCTATGGCTACACCTTC.

This chain links TRBV7-2 with TRBJ1-5, with D perhaps matching TRBD1 (5 bases). Germline CDR1 is SGHTA and CDR2 is FQGNSA. This CDR3 comprises 15 residues. With 2 bases removed from V and 2 bases from J, the gap between germline ends came to 10 bases. The DNA for the CDR3 is TGTGCCAGCAGCTTACGTGGGGGTGGCAATCAGCCCCAGCATTTT. Amino acids: CASSLRGGGNQPQHF.

A single count supports this clone. The rearrangement links TRBV28 to TRBJ1-1; D gene unclear. There are 15 residues in the CDR3. Trimming took 3 bases from V and 1 from J, leaving 12 bases between them. The germline gives CDR1 MDHEN, CDR2 SYDVKM. In DNA, the CDR3 is TGTGCCAGCAGTTTGTCAGACACCTCGAACACTGAAGCTTTCTTT. Its translation: CASSLSDTSNTEAFF.

The J gene is TRBJ1-5, the V gene TRBV6-5, with D unclear. Germline V gene data show CDR1 as MNHEY and CDR2 as SVGAGI. The CDR3 has 15 amino acids. The germline V and J ends were trimmed by 7 bases and 0 bases, with 13 bases remaining between them. CDR3 nucleotides: TGTGCCAGCAACACGAGGATTGATAGCAATCAGCCCCAGCATTTT. Residues: CASNTRIDSNQPQHF.

The gene calls are TRBV6-1 and TRBJ1-4; D may be TRBD1 (6 bases). V was pared by 4 bases and J by 2 bases, with 17 bases between. Germline V gene sequence: CDR1 MNHNS, CDR2 SASEGT. The CDR3 is 17 amino acids. CDR3 coding DNA: TGTGCCAGCAGTGCAACAGGGAACCCACGGACTAATGAAAAACTGTTTTTT. As protein: CASSATGNPRTNEKLFF.

V is TRBV6-5 and J is TRBJ2-3, with a tentative D call TRBD1 (7 bases). The V gene lost 7 bases and the J gene lost 3 bases, with 14 bases spanning the gap. Germline loops: CDR1 MNHEY, CDR2 SVGAGI. This CDR3 region has 14 residues. CDR3 sequence reads: CASTLQGRTDTQYF. CDR3 sequence (DNA): TGTGCCAGCACCCTACAGGGGAGGACAGATACGCAGTATTTT.

This clone has more than one count but fewer than ten. This chain joins TRBV6-4 and TRBJ2-3; a weak D match, TRBD2 (7 bases). Germline V gene lookup returns CDR1 MRHNA and CDR2 SNTAGT. V was trimmed by 5 bases and J by 1 base, leaving 13 bases between them. The CDR3 totals 15 residues. CDR3 sequence reads: CASSPGAGGTDTQYF. CDR3 in DNA: TGTGCCAGCAGTCCAGGGGCGGGGGGCACAGATACGCAGTATTTT.

The rearrangement joins TRBV7-9 to TRBJ2-7, with 8 bases identical to TRBD1. CDR3 length equals 13 residues. V gave up 2 bases and J gave up 4 bases; unmatched junction bases: 1. Germline CDR1 reads SEHNR; CDR2 reads FQNEAQ (reference sequence). DNA of the CDR3: TGTGCCAGCAGCTTACGACAGGGGTACGAGCAGTACTTC. Encoded protein: CASSLRQGYEQYF. Combining the CDR3 with reference TRBV7-9 and TRBJ2-7 gives the whole variable domain DTGVSQNPRHKITKRGQNVTFRCDPISEHNRLYWYRQTLGQGPEFLTYFQNEAQLEKSRLLSDRFSAERPKGSFSTLEIQRTEQGDSAMYLCASSLRQGYEQYFGPGTRLTVT.

The chain is built from TRBV15 and TRBJ2-7; 8 positions agree with TRBD1. V was clipped by 8 bases and J by 4 bases; unmatched bases: 13. The CDR3 sequence is 15 residues long. In germline, CDR1 is LNHNV, CDR2 YYDKDF (reference sequence). The CDR3 here is CATAGGTGNWYEQYF. The DNA of the CDR3 is TGTGCCACCGCGGGCGGGACAGGTAATTGGTACGAGCAGTACTTC.